The clone carrying this T cell receptor beta chain was picked up a small number of times. From germline, CDR1 is MGHRA and CDR2 YSYEKL. The CDR3 loop spans 16 amino acids. Between the trimmed V and J ends, which lost 4 bases and 4 bases, there was a span of 19 bases. Method: immunoSEQ multiplex PCR; TCRdb's copy keeps in-frame clones and lacks some. The table lists roughly 280,000 clones, roughly 89% of them singletons. The record originates from a study of blood T cell repertoires in COVID-19. Study-wide context: PBMCs, B-cell-depleted T cells, or T cells were the source of the cDNA or gDNA that made up the material.

Sequencing was done on a sample of peripheral blood. This receptor was identified in a man aged 50-60 years with acute or convalescent COVID-19. This chain uses TRBV4-1 with TRBJ1-2, with D possibly being TRBD1 (5 bases). The CDR3 nucleotides are TGCGCCAGCAGCCGCTCTGGAGGGACTTCCGGCTATGGCTACACCTTC. It is translated as CASSRSGGTSGYGYTF.